This T cell receptor beta chain emerged from a study of long-term antiretroviral therapy in people with HIV. Post-ART PBMC samples numbered at least two per donor, and pre-ART ones at least one. The CDR3 loop spans 15 amino acids. J gave up 1 base and V 6 bases, and 5 bases lay outside the gene matches. In germline, CDR1 is MNHNS, CDR2 SASEGT. This was the immunoSEQ v3.0 assay at survey level. Clones were read by immunoSEQ multiplex PCR, and TCRdb kept only the in-frame ones, dropping some. Among around 20,000 clones listed, roughly 80% were seen once. General study points: Information pertaining to ART adherence, viral resistance or therapeutic modifications was not obtained. Against controls, HIV repertoires showed narrower ranges of CDR3 length. Post-ART diversity increased but stayed below transplant donor controls.

As for this clone: The antigen is undetermined.

The chain couples TRBV6-1 to TRBJ2-7; 11 bases match TRBD2. The sequence derives from a woman aged 18-29 years with HIV. This specimen consisted of unsorted PBMCs, obtained 0.6 years after starting antiretroviral therapy. In DNA, the CDR3 is TGTGCCAGCAGCGAGGGACTAGCGGAATCCTACGAGCAGTACTTC. Its translation: CASSEGLAESYEQYF.